The 24 T cell receptor beta chains below were found in one sample sequenced in a study of cytomegalovirus exposure and HLA in healthy donors. The data were produced by immunoSEQ multiplex PCR, yet TCRdb's version contains in-frame clones alone and is incomplete. This sample carries some 130,000 clones, about 80% of them seen once, and the ten largest clones take 25% to 30%. Sequenced material: PBMCs. The receptors derive from a young man in good health and CMV-seropositive.

This clone was observed a handful of times. The chain couples TRBV25-1 to TRBJ1-1; a weak D match, TRBD1 (5 bases). Trimming took off 5 bases at V and 3 bases at J, with 16 bases between the two ends. The germline V gene encodes CDR1 MGHDK and CDR2 SYGVNS. This CDR3 region has 15 residues. CDR3 in amino acids: CASSPWGLGDTEAFF. DNA for the CDR3: TGTGCCAGCAGTCCCTGGGGACTCGGGGACACTGAAGCTTTCTTT. Full variable domain (outside the CDR3, taken from reference TRBV25-1 and TRBJ1-1): EADIYQTPRYLVIGTGKKITLECSQTMGHDKMYWYQQDPGMELHLIHYSYGVNSTEKGDLSSESTVSRIRTEHFPLTLESARPSHTSQYLCASSPWGLGDTEAFFGQGTRLTVV.

There are a few counts of this clone. For the CDR3, the DNA is TGCGCCAGCAGCTTTGGTAGCGGGAATTCTGGAGATACGCAGTATTTT. The encoded protein is CASSFGSGNSGDTQYF. The rearrangement joins TRBV5-1 to TRBJ2-3; 8 nucleotides line up with TRBD2. CDR1 is SGHRS and CDR2 is YFSETQ in the germline V gene. CDR3 length: 16 residues. Trimming cost V 2 bases and J 5 bases; bases outside gene matches: 10.

In this sample, this clone is large. The chain joins TRBV16 to TRBJ1-2; D possibly corresponds to TRBD1 (6 bases). The CDR3 is 12 residues long. Germline lookup yields CDR1 KGHSY and CDR2 FQNENV. V lost 3 bases, J lost 4 bases, and 6 bases lay in between. The CDR3 DNA reads as TGTGCCAGCAGCCAGGACAGCTATGGCTACACCTTC. Its protein is CASSQDSYGYTF.

The chain joins TRBV7-2 to TRBJ2-1; 12 nucleotides agree with TRBD2. The CDR3 contains 17 residues. J was trimmed by 4 bases and V by 4 bases; bases with no gene match: 8. Germline V CDR1 and CDR2: SGHTA, FQGNSA. In DNA, the CDR3 is TGTGCCAGCAGCTCTCCTGAGACTAGCGGGAGTTACAATGAGCAGTTCTTC. The encoded protein is CASSSPETSGSYNEQFF.

V gene TRBV5-4 combines with J gene TRBJ1-1; D uncertain. Trimming removed 4 bases at V and 1 base at J, with 5 bases between. CDR3 size: 12 residues. The germline V gene encodes CDR1 SGHNT and CDR2 YYREEE (reference sequence). CDR3 amino acids: CASSNRNTEAFF. The CDR3 DNA reads TGTGCCAGCAGCAACAGGAACACTGAAGCTTTCTTT. Full variable domain (remainder filled in from reference TRBV5-4 and TRBJ1-1): ETGVTQSPTHLIKTRGQQVTLRCSSQSGHNTVSWYQQALGQGPQFIFQYYREEENGRGNFPPRFSGLQFPNYSSELNVNALELDDSALYLCASSNRNTEAFFGQGTRLTVV.

The chain joins TRBV18 to TRBJ2-3, with 10 bases identical to TRBD1. CDR1 is KGHSH, CDR2 LQKENI, per germline. This CDR3 comprises 15 residues. Germline trimming cut 3 bases from V and 3 bases from J; bases unmatched to any gene: 3. The CDR3 spells CASSPGQGMTDTQYF. The DNA of the CDR3 is TGTGCCAGCTCACCGGGACAGGGGATGACAGATACGCAGTATTTT.

CDR3 DNA: TGTGCCAGCAGCTTGGTGGGGGCGAGGAGAACTGAAGCTTTCTTT. This gives the protein CASSLVGARRTEAFF. The chain uses TRBV5-4 and TRBJ1-1; perhaps TRBD1 as D (6 bases). Germline V gene data show CDR1 as SGHNT and CDR2 as YYREEE (reference sequence). The V gene lost 0 bases and the J gene lost 5 bases, with 14 bases spanning the gap. The CDR3 contains 15 residues.

The V and J genes are TRBV6-5 and TRBJ2-3; possibly TRBD1 for D (6 bases). Looked up from germline, CDR1 is MNHEY and CDR2 is SVGAGI. Trimming removed 6 bases at V and 1 base at J, with 11 bases between. This CDR3 has 14 amino acids. In DNA, the CDR3 is TGTGCCAGCAGCCTGGACAGAGGCACAGATACGCAGTATTTT. This gives the protein CASSLDRGTDTQYF.

The chain joins TRBV11-2 to TRBJ1-6; 8 bases align to TRBD1. Per the germline V gene, CDR1 is SGHAT and CDR2 is FQNNGV. This CDR3 has 15 amino acids. V was pared by 3 bases and J by 7 bases, with 5 bases of the junction left unmatched. The CDR3 DNA reads as TGTGCCAGCAGCTTCAGGACAGGGCCAAATTCACCCCTCCACTTT. Amino acid sequence: CASSFRTGPNSPLHF.

This clone was recorded only once. This chain connects TRBV27 to TRBJ1-1, with a tentative D call TRBD1 (5 bases). Deletions cut 0 bases from V and 7 bases from J, with 12 bases between. Germline-derived CDR1 and CDR2 are MNHEY and SMNVEV (reference sequence). The length of the CDR3 is 14 residues. The CDR3 DNA reads TGTGCCAGCAGTTTATCGAGGGGCGGGAGTGAAGCTTTCTTT. It specifies CASSLSRGGSEAFF.

The CDR3 DNA sequence: TGTGCCAGCGCCCGGGACTCCCCCCATGAGCAGTTCTTC. This gives the protein CASARDSPHEQFF. The chain is built from TRBV11-2 and TRBJ2-1, with a possible D match to TRBD2 (6 bases). Trimming stripped 8 bases from V and 8 bases from J, with 16 bases between. Germline assignment: CDR1 SGHAT and CDR2 FQNNGV. CDR3 size: 13 residues.

The chain carries TRBV7-2 and TRBJ1-2, with D perhaps TRBD1 (6 bases). The germline V gene encodes CDR1 SGHTA and CDR2 FQGNSA. The V end lost 4 bases, the J end lost 1 base, and 13 bases lay between the germline ends. The CDR3 runs to 15 residues. The CDR3 protein is CASSYSWTDNYGYTF. The CDR3 DNA reads as TGTGCCAGCAGCTATAGTTGGACAGATAACTATGGCTACACCTTC.

This chain connects TRBV29-1 to TRBJ1-4, with D tentatively TRBD1 (6 bases). This CDR3 has 14 residues. Trimming removed 3 bases at V and 7 bases at J, with 15 bases between. The germline V gene encodes CDR1 SQVTM and CDR2 ANQGSEA. CDR3 region: CSVEVGGQGEKLFF. The CDR3 region has the DNA TGCAGCGTTGAGGTCGGGGGGCAAGGTGAAAAACTGTTTTTT.

This clone appeared once. The rearrangement joins TRBV7-9 to TRBJ1-1, with D tentatively TRBD1 (5 bases). Germline V gene sequence: CDR1 SEHNR, CDR2 FQNEAQ (reference sequence). The CDR3 consists of 16 residues. Trimming shortened V by 1 base and J by 3 bases, and 15 bases separated the two germline ends. The CDR3 DNA is TGTGCCAGCAGCTTAGGAGGCAGGGCGAGAGACACTGAAGCTTTCTTT. It codes for CASSLGGRARDTEAFF. The entire variable domain, with the rest obtained from reference TRBV7-9 and TRBJ1-1, is as follows: DTGVSQNPRHKITKRGQNVTFRCDPISEHNRLYWYRQTLGQGPEFLTYFQNEAQLEKSRLLSDRFSAERPKGSFSTLEIQRTEQGDSAMYLCASSLGGRARDTEAFFGQGTRLTVV.

V and J are TRBV10-2 and TRBJ2-2; tentative D call: TRBD1 (5 bases). The germline gives CDR1 WSHSY, CDR2 SAAADI. Trimming left V 1 base short and J 4 bases short, with 10 bases between. The length of the CDR3 is 15 residues. Here the CDR3 reads CASSEFGQGTGELFF. Written as DNA, the CDR3 is TGCGCCAGCAGTGAGTTTGGGCAGGGCACCGGGGAGCTGTTTTTT.

This clone was seen many times. The rearrangement links TRBV4-3 to TRBJ1-2; TRBD1 is a possible D gene (5 bases). This CDR3 contains 14 residues. The germline CDR1 and CDR2 sequences are LGHNA and YSLEER. V gave up 0 bases and J gave up 8 bases, with 13 bases separating them. As DNA, the CDR3 is TGCGCCAGCAGCCAAGACGTTACAGGTTTGGGCTACACCTTC. It translates to CASSQDVTGLGYTF.

The chain links TRBV9 to TRBJ2-4; possibly TRBD2 for D (5 bases). The CDR3 runs to 15 residues. Trimming pared 4 bases from V and 1 base from J, leaving 12 bases between. The germline gives CDR1 SGDLS, CDR2 YYNGEE. The CDR3 loop is CASSPTTGAKNIQYF. The CDR3 region has the DNA TGTGCCAGCAGCCCCACGACGGGGGCCAAAAACATTCAGTACTTC.

This clone was observed a single time. The CDR3 region is CASSHGGPDVSTDTQYF. DNA for the CDR3: TGTGCCAGCAGCCATGGGGGCCCCGACGTCTCCACAGATACGCAGTATTTT. The chain links TRBV7-9 to TRBJ2-3; a weak D match, TRBD1 (6 bases). The CDR3 is 17 residues long. The germline V gene has CDR1 SEHNR and CDR2 FQNEAQ (reference sequence). Trimming cost V 5 bases and J 2 bases, with 20 bases left between them.

The rearrangement uses TRBV9 and TRBJ2-2, with a weak D call TRBD1 (6 bases). The CDR3 runs to 15 residues. Trimming took 3 bases from V and 1 from J, leaving 10 bases between them. Germline-derived CDR1 and CDR2 are SGDLS and YYNGEE. CDR3 in amino acids: CASSAQGQNTGELFF. CDR3 in DNA: TGTGCCAGCAGCGCTCAGGGACAGAACACCGGGGAGCTGTTTTTT.

This clone has just one count. This sequence joins TRBV5-4 and TRBJ2-6, with 7 bases lining up with TRBD1. Germline loops: CDR1 SGHNT, CDR2 YYREEE (reference sequence). The CDR3 is made up of 15 amino acids. V trimming: 5 bases; J trimming: 4 bases; junction bases outside the gene matches: 6. CDR3 sequence (DNA): TGTGCCAGCAGAACAACAGGGGCCGGGGCCAACGTCCTGACTTTC. As protein: CASRTTGAGANVLTF.

This rearrangement joins TRBV21-1 to TRBJ2-7; the table's D gene call, TRBD1, was not cross checked with the DNA. TRBV21-1 is a listed pseudogene. This CDR3 has 13 residues. The CDR3 region is CASKWTGKVEQYF. The CDR3 bases are TGTGCCAGCAAGTGGACAGGGAAGGTCGAGCAGTACTTC.

The gene calls are TRBV5-6 and TRBJ1-2; 10 bases align to TRBD1. The CDR3 covers 14 residues. Germline CDR1 SGHDT, CDR2 YYEEEE. The junction had 5 bases not matched to a gene; V was cut back by 4 bases and J by 5 bases. The CDR3 bases are TGTGCCAGCAGCCCTGGACAGGGGGTTTATGGCTACACCTTC. Translating it yields CASSPGQGVYGYTF.

The rearrangement joins TRBV6-5 to TRBJ1-5; TRBD1 matches 8 bases. CDR3 length equals 14 residues. J gave up 5 bases and V 5 bases, and 5 bases lay outside the gene matches. Germline V gene data show CDR1 as MNHEY and CDR2 as SVGAGI. This CDR3 reads CASSPGQAYQPQHF. In DNA form, the CDR3 reads TGTGCCAGCAGTCCGGGACAGGCGTATCAGCCCCAGCATTTT.

The rearrangement joins TRBV7-8 to TRBJ2-7; 10 bases match TRBD2. J was trimmed by 4 bases and V by 6 bases; bases with no gene match: 9. Germline V gene data show CDR1 as SGHVS and CDR2 as FQNEAQ. The CDR3 loop spans 15 amino acids. CDR3 amino acids: CASSYTSGTKYEQYF. The CDR3 DNA reads TGTGCCAGCAGTTACACTAGCGGGACCAAGTACGAGCAGTACTTC.